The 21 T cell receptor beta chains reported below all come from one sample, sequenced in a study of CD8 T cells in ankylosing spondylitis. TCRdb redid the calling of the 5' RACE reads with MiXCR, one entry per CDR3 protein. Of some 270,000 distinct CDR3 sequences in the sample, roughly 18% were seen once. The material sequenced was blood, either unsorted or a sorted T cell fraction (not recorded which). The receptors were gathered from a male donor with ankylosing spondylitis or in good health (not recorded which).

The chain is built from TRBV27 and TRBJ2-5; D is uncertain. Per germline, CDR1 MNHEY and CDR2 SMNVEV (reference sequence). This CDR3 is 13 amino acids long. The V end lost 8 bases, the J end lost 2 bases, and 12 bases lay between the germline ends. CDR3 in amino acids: CASGWGLQETQYF. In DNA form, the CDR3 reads TGTGCCAGCGGCTGGGGATTACAAGAGACCCAGTACTTC.

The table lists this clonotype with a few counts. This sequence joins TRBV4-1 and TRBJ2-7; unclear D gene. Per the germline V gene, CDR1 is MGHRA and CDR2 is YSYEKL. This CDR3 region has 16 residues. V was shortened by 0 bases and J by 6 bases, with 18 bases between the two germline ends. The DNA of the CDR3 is TGCGCCAGCAGCCAAGAAAGGTTAACAGCGACCGTCGAGCAGTACTTC. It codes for CASSQERLTATVEQYF.

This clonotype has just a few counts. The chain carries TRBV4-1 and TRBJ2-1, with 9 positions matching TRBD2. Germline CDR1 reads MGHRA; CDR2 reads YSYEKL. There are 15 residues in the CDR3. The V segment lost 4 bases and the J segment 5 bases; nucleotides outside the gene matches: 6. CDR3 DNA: TGCGCCAGCAGCCCGGGACTAGCAGATAACAATGAGCAGTTCTTC. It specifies CASSPGLADNNEQFF.

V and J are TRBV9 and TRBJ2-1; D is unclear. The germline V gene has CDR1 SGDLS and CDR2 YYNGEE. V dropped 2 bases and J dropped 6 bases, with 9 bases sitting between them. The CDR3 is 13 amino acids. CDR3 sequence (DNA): TGTGCCAGCAGCGTCACCCGGGTCAATGAGCAGTTCTTC. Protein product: CASSVTRVNEQFF.

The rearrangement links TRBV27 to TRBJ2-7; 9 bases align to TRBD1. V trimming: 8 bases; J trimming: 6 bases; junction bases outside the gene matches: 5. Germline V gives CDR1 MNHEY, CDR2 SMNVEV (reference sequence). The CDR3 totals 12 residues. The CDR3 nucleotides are TGTGCCAGCTGGGACAGGGCGCGCGAGCAGTACTTC. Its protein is CASWDRAREQYF.

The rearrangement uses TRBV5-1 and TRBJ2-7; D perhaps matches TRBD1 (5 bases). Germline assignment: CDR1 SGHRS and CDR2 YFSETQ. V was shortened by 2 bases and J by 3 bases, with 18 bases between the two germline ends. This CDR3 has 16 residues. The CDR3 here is CASSFRGEGIYYEQYF. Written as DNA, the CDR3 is TGCGCCAGCAGCTTTAGGGGCGAAGGGATTTACTACGAGCAGTACTTC. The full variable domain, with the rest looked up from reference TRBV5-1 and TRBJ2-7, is KAGVTQTPRYLIKTRGQQVTLSCSPISGHRSVSWYQQTPGQGLQFLFEYFSETQRNKGNFPGRFSGRQFSNSRSEMNVSTLELGDSALYLCASSFRGEGIYYEQYFGPGTRLTVT.

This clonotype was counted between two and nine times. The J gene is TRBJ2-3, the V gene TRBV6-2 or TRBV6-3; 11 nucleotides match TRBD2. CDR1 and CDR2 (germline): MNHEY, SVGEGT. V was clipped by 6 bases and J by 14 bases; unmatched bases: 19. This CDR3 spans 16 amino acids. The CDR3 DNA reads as TGTGCCAGCAGCCGCACCGTAGCGGGAGGGCAATTTACCCCGTATTTT. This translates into CASSRTVAGGQFTPYF.

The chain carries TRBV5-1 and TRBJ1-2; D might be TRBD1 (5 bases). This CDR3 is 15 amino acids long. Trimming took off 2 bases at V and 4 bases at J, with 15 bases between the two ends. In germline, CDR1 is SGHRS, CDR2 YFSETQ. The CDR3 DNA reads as TGCGCCAGCAGCTTTGGGGACCCTGGATTCTATGGCTACACCTTC. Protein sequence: CASSFGDPGFYGYTF.

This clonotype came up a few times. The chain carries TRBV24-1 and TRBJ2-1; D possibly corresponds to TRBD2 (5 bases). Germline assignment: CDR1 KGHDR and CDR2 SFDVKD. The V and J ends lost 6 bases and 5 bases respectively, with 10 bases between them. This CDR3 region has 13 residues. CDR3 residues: CATSLGEDNEQFF. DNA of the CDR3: TGTGCCACCAGTTTGGGAGAAGACAATGAGCAGTTCTTC.

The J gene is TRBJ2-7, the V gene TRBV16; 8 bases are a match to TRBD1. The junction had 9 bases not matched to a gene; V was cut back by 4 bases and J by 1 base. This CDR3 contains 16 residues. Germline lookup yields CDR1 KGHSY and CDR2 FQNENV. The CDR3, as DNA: TGTGCCAGCAGCCCCCGGGCAACAGGGGGGTCCTACGAGCAGTACTTC. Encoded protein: CASSPRATGGSYEQYF. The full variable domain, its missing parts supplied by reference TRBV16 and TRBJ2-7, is GEEVAQTPKHLVRGEGQKAKLYCAPIKGHSYVFWYQQVLKNEFKFLISFQNENVFDETGMPKERFSAKCLPNSPCSLEIQATKLEDSAVYFCASSPRATGGSYEQYFGPGTRLTVT.

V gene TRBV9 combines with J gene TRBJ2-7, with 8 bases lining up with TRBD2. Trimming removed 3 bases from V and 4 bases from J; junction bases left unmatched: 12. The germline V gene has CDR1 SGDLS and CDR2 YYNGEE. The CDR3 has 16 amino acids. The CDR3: CASSGVRSGSEYEQYF. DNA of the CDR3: TGTGCCAGCAGCGGGGTACGCAGCGGGAGTGAGTACGAGCAGTACTTC.

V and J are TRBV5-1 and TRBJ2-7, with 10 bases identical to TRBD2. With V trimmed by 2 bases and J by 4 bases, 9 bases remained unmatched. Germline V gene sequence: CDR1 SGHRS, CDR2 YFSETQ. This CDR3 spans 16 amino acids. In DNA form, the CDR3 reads TGCGCCAGCAGCTTATCATACGCGACTAGCGGGTACGAGCAGTACTTC. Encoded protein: CASSLSYATSGYEQYF.

In DNA form, the CDR3 reads TGTGCCAGCAGCCCGCTAGCGGGAGTGATGCCTCTCGAGCAGTACTTC. Protein product: CASSPLAGVMPLEQYF. J is TRBJ2-7 and V is TRBV9, with TRBD2 matching 10 bases. This CDR3 region has 16 residues. Germline V gene sequence: CDR1 SGDLS, CDR2 YYNGEE. V was pared by 4 bases and J by 6 bases, with 13 bases of the junction left unmatched.

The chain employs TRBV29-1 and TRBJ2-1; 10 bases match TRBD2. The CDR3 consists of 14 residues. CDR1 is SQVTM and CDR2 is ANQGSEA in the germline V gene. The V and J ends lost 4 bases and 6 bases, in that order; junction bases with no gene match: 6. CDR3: CSVVASGSVNEQFF. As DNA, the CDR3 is TGCAGCGTTGTGGCTAGCGGGAGTGTCAATGAGCAGTTCTTC.

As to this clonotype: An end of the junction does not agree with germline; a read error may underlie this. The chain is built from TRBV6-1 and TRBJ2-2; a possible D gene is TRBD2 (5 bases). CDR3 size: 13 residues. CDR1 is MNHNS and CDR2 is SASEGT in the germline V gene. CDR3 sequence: CASMGANTGELVF. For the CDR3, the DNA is TGTGCCAGCATGGGAGCGAACACCGGGGAGCTGGTTTTT.

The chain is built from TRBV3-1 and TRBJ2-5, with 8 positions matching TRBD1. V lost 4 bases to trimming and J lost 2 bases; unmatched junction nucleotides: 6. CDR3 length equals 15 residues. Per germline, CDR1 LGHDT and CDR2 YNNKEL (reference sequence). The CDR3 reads CASSPGQGYQETQYF. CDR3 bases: TGTGCCAGCAGCCCAGGACAGGGATATCAAGAGACCCAGTACTTC.

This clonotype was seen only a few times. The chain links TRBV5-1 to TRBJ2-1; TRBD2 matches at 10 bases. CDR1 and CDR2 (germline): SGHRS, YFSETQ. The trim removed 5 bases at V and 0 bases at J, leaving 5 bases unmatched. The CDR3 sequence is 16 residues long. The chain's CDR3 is CASRLGLASSYNEQFF. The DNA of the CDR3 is TGCGCCAGCAGACTGGGACTAGCGAGCTCCTACAATGAGCAGTTCTTC.

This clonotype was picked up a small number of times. CDR3 protein: CASSNRAGNTGELFF. In DNA, the CDR3 is TGTGCCAGCAGTAACCGGGCGGGGAACACCGGGGAGCTGTTTTTT. The genes are TRBV27 and TRBJ2-2, with a tentative D call TRBD2 (5 bases). The CDR3 spans 15 residues. V was cut by 5 bases and J by 1 base, with 11 bases left in between. Germline CDR1 and CDR2: MNHEY and SMNVEV (reference sequence).

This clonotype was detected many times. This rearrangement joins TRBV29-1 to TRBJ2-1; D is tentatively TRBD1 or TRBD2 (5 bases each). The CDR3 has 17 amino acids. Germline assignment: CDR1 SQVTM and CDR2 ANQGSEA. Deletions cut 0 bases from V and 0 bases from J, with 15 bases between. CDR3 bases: TGCAGCGTTGAAGATTGGCTAGCAGGGAGCTCCTACAATGAGCAGTTCTTC. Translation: CSVEDWLAGSSYNEQFF.

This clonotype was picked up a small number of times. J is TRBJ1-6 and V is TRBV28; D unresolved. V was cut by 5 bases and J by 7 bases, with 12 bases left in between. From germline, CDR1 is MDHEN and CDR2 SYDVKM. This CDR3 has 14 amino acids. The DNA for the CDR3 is TGTGCCAGCAGTGTCGGCAGACTAAATTCACCCCTCCACTTT. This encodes CASSVGRLNSPLHF.

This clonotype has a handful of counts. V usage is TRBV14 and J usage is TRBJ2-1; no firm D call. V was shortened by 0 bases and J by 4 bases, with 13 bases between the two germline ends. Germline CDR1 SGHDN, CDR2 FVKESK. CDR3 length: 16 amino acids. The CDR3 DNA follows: TGTGCCAGCAGCCAAGACGTAGGACCGGCTTACAATGAGCAGTTCTTC. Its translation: CASSQDVGPAYNEQFF.